These 8 T cell receptor beta chains originate from one sample sequenced in a study of CD8 T cells in ankylosing spondylitis. TCRdb reprocessed the 5' RACE reads via MiXCR and lists one record per CDR3 protein. This table holds under 200,000 distinct CDR3 sequences, 11% found once. Sequenced material: blood, either unsorted or a sorted T cell fraction (not recorded which). These receptors all stem from a male donor with ankylosing spondylitis or in good health (not recorded which).

The chain links TRBV5-1 to TRBJ1-1; unclear D gene. CDR1 and CDR2 from the germline V gene are SGHRS and YFSETQ. The CDR3 spans 14 residues. Trimming left V 4 bases short and J 1 base short, with 11 bases between. The CDR3 reads CASSPTSKNTEAFF. DNA for the CDR3: TGCGCCAGCAGCCCGACTAGCAAGAACACTGAAGCTTTCTTT.

This clonotype has a count of ten or more. The chain uses TRBV11-2 and TRBJ2-3; 9 nucleotides match TRBD2. V was pared by 3 bases and J by 2 bases, with 3 bases of the junction left unmatched. Germline loops: CDR1 SGHAT, CDR2 FQNNGV. This CDR3 spans 15 amino acids. This CDR3 reads CASSFQRGATDTQYF. The CDR3 nucleotides are TGTGCCAGCAGCTTTCAGCGGGGGGCCACAGATACGCAGTATTTT.

V and J are TRBV6-2 or TRBV6-3 and TRBJ2-3; 9 nucleotides line up with TRBD2. Looked up from germline, CDR1 is MNHEY and CDR2 is SVGEGT. V was pared by 5 bases and J by 3 bases, with 9 bases of the junction left unmatched. CDR3 length: 16 residues. DNA of the CDR3: TGTGCCAGCAGTCAAGAACTAGCGGGCGTTACAGATACGCAGTATTTT. It is translated as CASSQELAGVTDTQYF.

This clonotype was recorded only once. The chain couples TRBV11-1 to TRBJ1-6; no definite D call. Deletions cut 5 bases from V and 7 bases from J, with 12 bases between. The CDR3 extends over 14 amino acids. Looked up from germline, CDR1 is SGHAT and CDR2 is FQDESV (reference sequence). The CDR3 DNA reads TGTGCCAGCAGCCCGGCCAGAGGGAATTCACCCCTCCACTTT. As protein: CASSPARGNSPLHF.

This clonotype showed up many times. The rearrangement joins TRBV30 to TRBJ2-3; the D is unclear. There are 13 residues in the CDR3. From germline, CDR1 is GTSNPN and CDR2 SVGIG (reference sequence). Trimming took 1 base from V and 1 from J, leaving 6 bases between them. CDR3 coding DNA: TGTGCCTGGAGTGCTGGGGGCACAGATACGCAGTATTTT. Amino acid sequence: CAWSAGGTDTQYF.

This clonotype was counted ten times or more. The V gene is TRBV29-1, the J gene TRBJ1-1; 9 bases are a match to TRBD1. V lost 4 bases to trimming and J lost 2 bases; unmatched junction nucleotides: 2. This CDR3 spans 13 amino acids. Per the germline V gene, CDR1 is SQVTM and CDR2 is ANQGSEA. The CDR3 here is CSVATGGNTEAFF. CDR3 nucleotide sequence: TGCAGCGTTGCAACAGGGGGCAACACTGAAGCTTTCTTT.

This clonotype was observed many times. The CDR3 DNA follows: TGTGCCAGCAGCCGAGGGACTAGCGGGGTATACAATGAGCAGTTCTTC. Its translation is CASSRGTSGVYNEQFF. This chain links TRBV7-8 with TRBJ2-1, with TRBD2 matching over 13 bases. Germline CDR1 and CDR2: SGHVS and FQNEAQ. CDR3 size: 16 residues. After removal of 5 bases from V and 4 bases from J, the junction contained 5 bases not matched to a gene.

This clonotype showed up many times. The rearrangement links TRBV25-1 to TRBJ2-1, with 13 positions matching TRBD2. With V trimmed by 3 bases and J by 1 base, 9 bases remained unmatched. CDR3 length: 19 residues. In germline, CDR1 is MGHDK, CDR2 SYGVNS. Written as DNA, the CDR3 is TGTGCCAGCAGTGACCACGGACTAGCGGGAGTAGGGTCCTACAATGAGCAGTTCTTC. Translating gives CASSDHGLAGVGSYNEQFF.